This T cell receptor (beta chain) was profiled in a study of T cell responses to AZD1222 COVID-19 vaccine (dated by TCRdb to 2020 to 2023). With regard to the full study: TCR sequencing was performed for some 250 trial participants, of whom 207 were given two doses of AZD1222 and around 25 were given two doses of MenACWY control vaccine. Trial participants were enrolled into age subgroups of 18-55, 56-69 and 70-plus years, which contained around 150, 29 and 61 TCR-sequenced participants, respectively.

As for this clone: The antigen it binds to is not known. The junction shows a germline mismatch at one end, possibly a read error.

The CDR3 regions of human TCRbeta chains were analyzed by immunosequencing. The authors' analysis ran thus. TCRs in the repertoires were matched against a reference library of SARS-CoV-2-specific TCRs that had been generated with the MIRA antigen-specificity platform. Breadth was defined as the fraction of unique TCRs that were SARS-CoV-2-associated, and depth was defined as the fraction of total T cells that were SARS-CoV-2-associated. Using the MIRA data, each spike-specific TCR was mapped to the spike region that the TCR reacts to and placed in a CD4 or CD8 class. Log10-transformed breadth and depth values were compared by one-way ANOVA with Sidak's multiple comparisons tests. Here the immuneACCESS table is served through TCRdb, limited to in-frame sequences with V and J called. Missing clones are a known gap in these copies; in checked studies unresolved V genes cover under half, and the rest lacks a known reason. The D gene and trimming were derived from the DNA, and the V and J assignments and clone size from that table. The sample table shows fewer than 200,000 clones, and 90% to 95% are seen once. Clones ranked in the top ten supply approximately 4% of the sample.

General conclusions and limits of the study: In the small 56-69-year group, the increase in depth fell short of significance, most likely because of low power. After two AZD1222 doses, both the breadth and the depth of spike-specific TCRs were significantly higher than at day 0 and than in MenACWY recipients. The vaccine-associated CD4 TCRs covered the entire spike protein, and the dominant responses fell in regions 160-218 and 743-854. No day 14 peak-response samples were available, so repertoires were characterized only after the peak T cell response. Most participants were white British and females outnumbered males, and the authors suggested that clonal diversity may have been underestimated. Nearly half of unique spike-specific TCRs reportedly recognized epitopes outside regions mutated in the B.1.351 and B.1.1.7 variants. Conclusions about previously exposed vaccinees were limited because only six AZD1222 recipients were SARS-CoV-2 seropositive at baseline.

According to the study, the label for this sample's time point signals: about 28 days (+/-7) after the second vaccine dose. Sample treatment or condition, as interpreted from the label and publication: meningococcal conjugate vaccine given as trial control. The vaccinee samples were drawn from two UK trials, COV001 and COV002, one of which was a single-blind randomized controlled phase 2/3 trial testing AZD1222 (ChAdOx1 nCoV-19) in healthy adults. For TCRbeta chain sequencing, PBMC samples were collected from trial participants at day 0 and at day 28 after the second dose. From cysteine to phenylalanine, the CDR3 is 14 amino acids long. Left in the record is the CDR3 DNA by itself, 42 bases read in frame from the first base. The germline V gene (reference sequence) provides CDR1 SSHAT and CDR2 FNYEAQ.

The sample in question was peripheral blood, obtained 28 days after the second dose of the MenACWY control vaccine. This clonotype was obtained from an adult who received the MenACWY meningococcal vaccine as a control. The chain is made from TRBV7-7 and TRBJ2-7, and the D gene may be TRBD1, 6 bases matching. The nucleotides are TGTGCTAGCAGCTTGTACAGGGAAAGCAACGAGCAGTACTTC. Translated, it reads CASSLYRESNEQYF.